The T cell receptor (beta chain) under discussion was sequenced for a study of response to subunit inactivated influenza vaccine. Overall study findings and caveats: A suggestion made by the authors is that each seasonal influenza vaccination recruits few new T cells.

This clonotype appeared a few times. The antigen remains unidentified. Germline V gives CDR1 LGHNA, CDR2 YNFKEQ. There are 14 residues in the CDR3. Trimming cost V 1 base and J 9 bases; bases outside gene matches: 6. TCRdb analysed the RT-PCR reads with MiXCR anew, one entry per CDR3 protein. The sample records about 520,000 distinct CDR3 sequences, around 25% being singletons. The receptor's source is a man in his fifties or sixties who received an inactivated influenza vaccine. The chain uses TRBV4-2 and TRBJ2-1; 7 nucleotides align to TRBD2. The sample was CD4+ T cells sorted from PBMCs, taken 5 days after vaccination. Here the CDR3 DNA reads TGTGCCAGCAGCCAAGCTAGACTAGCAGTTGAGCAGTTCTTC. It specifies CASSQARLAVEQFF.